This TCR beta chain appears in the sequencing data of a study of blood T cell repertoires in COVID-19. On the study more broadly: Samples taken during acute and convalescent COVID-19 were collected in the United States, Italy and Spain.

Germline V gene sequence: CDR1 MDHEN, CDR2 SYDVKM. This CDR3 spans 16 amino acids. Losses at the gene ends were 6 bases for V and 0 bases for J; bases not matched to a gene: 7. Residents of 24 US areas, aged roughly 18 to 95 years, made up the participants. Participant-reported clinical history was the basis for cohort assignment. Per the authors' pipeline: Amplifying reference gene primers gave estimates of nucleated cell counts. The method was immunoSEQ multiplex PCR; TCRdb's version includes in-frame clones alone and lacks a portion of them. V, J and clone size reflect that table, while D and trimming were determined from the DNA. The data show a few hundred thousand clones, about 88% seen once.

The specimen sequenced was PBMCs or T cells enriched from blood (not recorded which). This chain uses TRBV28 with TRBJ2-4; 8 bases line up with TRBD1. The receptor was derived from a woman in her twenties or thirties who had recovered from COVID-19. CDR3 amino acids: CASSRQGTSAKNIQYF. The CDR3 DNA is TGTGCCAGCAGCCGACAGGGGACCTCAGCCAAAAACATTCAGTACTTC.